These 14 T cell receptor beta chains came from one sample sequenced in a study of blood T cell repertoires in COVID-19. Sequencing was performed with immunoSEQ multiplex PCR; in TCRdb, only in-frame clones are kept and a portion is missing. The sample holds about 230,000 clones, 85% to 90% seen once. The sample consisted of peripheral blood. The receptors shown here come from a man aged 45-65 years with COVID-19, enrolled during active disease.

The chain employs TRBV3-1 (or the pseudogene TRBV3-2) and TRBJ2-1; TRBD1 agrees at 7 bases. V lost 4 bases, J lost 8 bases, and 11 bases stayed unmatched. The CDR3 spans 15 residues. CDR1 LGHDT and CDR2 YNNKEL come from the germline V gene (reference sequence). The CDR3 DNA reads as TGTGCCAGCAGCCCAAACAGGGGAATGGGCCATGAGCAGTTCTTC. Its protein product is CASSPNRGMGHEQFF.

The genes are TRBV5-1 and TRBJ2-1, with TRBD2 matching over 7 bases. The CDR3 spans 16 residues. With 0 bases clipped from V and 8 bases from J, the junction kept 11 bases outside the gene matches. In germline, CDR1 is SGHRS, CDR2 YFSETQ. Written as DNA, the CDR3 is TGCGCCAGCAGCTTGGACTTGGGGCGGGAGTACGATGAGCAGTTCTTC. Protein: CASSLDLGREYDEQFF.

This clone was seen a handful of times. The rearrangement links TRBV3-1 (or the pseudogene TRBV3-2) to TRBJ1-2; D is perhaps TRBD1 (6 bases). The germline V gene has CDR1 LGHDT and CDR2 YNNKEL (reference sequence). The length of the CDR3 is 14 residues. V was shortened by 7 bases and J by 8 bases, with 20 bases between the two germline ends. This CDR3 reads CASKSQWGLGGYTF. CDR3 DNA: TGTGCCAGCAAGAGCCAATGGGGGCTGGGCGGCTACACCTTC.

The J gene is TRBJ2-3, the V gene TRBV7-2; D is possibly TRBD2 (6 bases). Per the germline V gene, CDR1 is SGHTA and CDR2 is FQGNSA. The ends were cut back, 5 bases at V and 6 bases at J, with 21 bases in the middle. The CDR3 totals 16 residues. The CDR3 DNA sequence: TGTGCCAGCAGCACCTCCCCCCACGGGAGTGCGGATACGCAGTATTTT. Its protein product is CASSTSPHGSADTQYF.

There are a few counts of this clone. This chain connects TRBV30 to TRBJ1-2; unclear D gene. Trimming stripped 2 bases from V and 7 bases from J, with 14 bases between. Germline lookup yields CDR1 GTSNPN and CDR2 SVGIG (reference sequence). CDR3 length: 13 residues. The CDR3 DNA reads as TGTGCCTGGAGTCCCCCGCGGAGTCGTGGCTACACCTTC. Encoded protein: CAWSPPRSRGYTF.

The chain has TRBV5-4 and TRBJ1-1; 12 bases are shared with TRBD1. The CDR3 loop spans 17 amino acids. The V and J ends lost 4 bases and 0 bases, in that order; junction bases with no gene match: 7. Germline lookup yields CDR1 SGHNT and CDR2 YYREEE (reference sequence). The CDR3: CASSPQGTGGMNTEAFF. Written as DNA, the CDR3 is TGTGCCAGCAGCCCCCAGGGGACAGGGGGCATGAACACTGAAGCTTTCTTT.

The chain combines TRBV19 with TRBJ2-1, with 9 bases matching TRBD1. Germline V gives CDR1 LNHDA, CDR2 SQIVND (reference sequence). CDR3 length: 15 residues. The J segment lost 10 bases and the V segment lost 4 bases, leaving 11 bases of the junction unmatched. The CDR3 loop is CASSRTGTGRGEQFF. CDR3 nucleotides: TGTGCCAGTAGTAGGACCGGGACAGGGAGGGGGGAGCAGTTCTTC. The full variable domain, rest sourced from reference TRBV19 and TRBJ2-1, is DGGITQSPKYLFRKEGQNVTLSCEQNLNHDAMYWYRQDPGQGLRLIYYSQIVNDFQKGDIAEGYSVSREKKESFPLTVTSAQKNPTAFYLCASSRTGTGRGEQFFGPGTRLTVL.

V gene TRBV10-1 combines with J gene TRBJ2-3; D is perhaps TRBD2 (5 bases). This CDR3 is 15 amino acids long. The germline V and J ends were trimmed by 1 base and 4 bases, with 12 bases remaining between them. Germline V gene lookup returns CDR1 WNHNN and CDR2 SYGVQD (reference sequence). The CDR3 coding sequence is TGCGCCAGCAGTGAGTTGCGGGCGACGGCAGATACGCAGTATTTT. Its translation is CASSELRATADTQYF.

The chain links TRBV7-2 to TRBJ1-1, with D unclear. This CDR3 region has 13 residues. Germline CDR1 and CDR2: SGHTA and FQGNSA. Deletions cut 1 base from V and 2 bases from J, with 5 bases between. As DNA, the CDR3 is TGTGCCAGCAGCTTAGAGCGTAACACTGAAGCTTTCTTT. Translating it yields CASSLERNTEAFF.

CDR3 amino acids: CSVFDRRMNNEQFF. CDR3 sequence (DNA): TGCAGCGTCTTCGACAGGAGGATGAACAATGAGCAGTTCTTC. The rearrangement joins TRBV29-1 to TRBJ2-1; a possible D gene is TRBD1 (6 bases). Trimming cost V 6 bases and J 5 bases, with 17 bases left between them. The CDR3 spans 14 residues. Germline CDR1 reads SQVTM; CDR2 reads ANQGSEA.

The V call is TRBV21-1, the J call TRBJ2-7; the table calls TRBD2, which could not be checked here. TRBV21-1 is noted as a pseudogene. The CDR3 is 13 residues long. CDR3 residues: CASSKVGYYEQYF. CDR3 sequence (DNA): TGTGCCAGCAGCAAAGTCGGGTACTACGAGCAGTACTTC.

A word on this clone: One end of the junction fails to match germline, which may point to a read error. The CDR3 spells CAWRPAGAGGSHQPQHF. In DNA, the CDR3 is TGTGCCTGGAGACCCGCTGGGGCAGGGGGTAGCCATCAGCCCCAGCATTTT. The V and J genes are TRBV30 and TRBJ1-5; 7 bases map to TRBD1. CDR3 size: 17 residues. Germline V CDR1 and CDR2: GTSNPN, SVGIG (reference sequence).

Here the CDR3 DNA reads TGTGCCAGCGGCAGGGACAGGAGTGCTTTCTTT. Its translation: CASGRDRSAFF. The J gene is TRBJ1-1, the V gene TRBV2, with 8 bases matching TRBD1. V lost 8 bases to trimming and J lost 11 bases; unmatched junction nucleotides: 7. Germline V gene data show CDR1 as SNHLY and CDR2 as FYNNEI. The CDR3 is made up of 11 amino acids.

The V gene is TRBV6-1, the J gene TRBJ2-7; 10 bases line up with TRBD2. V lost 1 base to trimming and J lost 0 bases; unmatched junction nucleotides: 12. Germline values: CDR1 MNHNS, CDR2 SASEGT. The CDR3 contains 19 residues. CDR3 nucleotides: TGTGCCAGCAGTGAAGACGGCAGGGATTTAGCGGGGGGCTCCTACGAGCAGTACTTC. Translation gives CASSEDGRDLAGGSYEQYF.